A selection of T cell receptor beta chains follows, all from one sample in a study of blood T cell repertoires in COVID-19. Clones were read by immunoSEQ multiplex PCR, and TCRdb kept only the in-frame ones, dropping some. The profile shows under 250,000 clones, 60% to 85% of them singletons. The sequencing sample was made of peripheral blood. These receptors were obtained from a woman between 70 and 85 years old with acute or convalescent COVID-19. Both conserved end residues are part of each CDR3.

v_gene	j_gene	CDR3aa
TRBV6-5	TRBJ1-5	CASRPTGSPGEPQHF
TRBV6-2/TRBV6-3	TRBJ2-3	CASSSRQAATDTQYF
TRBV5-6	TRBJ1-2	CASHRVEAYRDGYTF
TRBV21-1	TRBJ1-5	CASSKAPRLPLSAQHF
TRBV11-2	TRBJ2-5	CASSLDGLAGGGQETQYF
TRBV6-2/TRBV6-3	TRBJ2-7	CASSLSGVEQYF
TRBV6-5	TRBJ2-5	CASSIGLAGIGTQYF
TRBV6-6	TRBJ2-3	CASSSGQGTDTQYF
TRBV5-4	TRBJ1-1	CASSPLDSLEAFF
TRBV7-9	TRBJ2-1	CASRDQGMGRGGANNEQFF
TRBV19	TRBJ1-1	CASSSSRQGLYTEAFF
TRBV7-2	TRBJ2-3	CASSLGTSGGKSTDTQYF
TRBV2	TRBJ1-2	CASSFLPGGRGGYTF
TRBV28	TRBJ1-1	CASTSPGQAMNTEAFF
TRBV19	TRBJ1-2	CASSPRQGWKDGYTF
TRBV10-2	TRBJ2-7	CASSEWTRDYEQYF
TRBV10-1	TRBJ2-5	CASSESTGGTGAQYF
TRBV6-1	TRBJ2-1	CASSAPLGQGSGNEQFF
TRBV7-3	TRBJ2-1	CASSLGRFEEQFF
TRBV6-5	TRBJ1-4	CASSRTYGANEKLFF
TRBV10-1	TRBJ1-4	CASGSGISNEKLFF
TRBV5-4	TRBJ1-2	CASSIQSNYGYTF
TRBV7-2	TRBJ2-7	CASSFSGGHGGEQYF
TRBV6-2/TRBV6-3	TRBJ2-2	CASSPPGLAKTGELFF
TRBV4-2	TRBJ1-6	CASSHPGDNSSPLHF
TRBV7-6	TRBJ2-3	CASSLGQGFFADTQYF
TRBV18	TRBJ1-1	CASSPLQGANTEAFF
TRBV6-2/TRBV6-3	TRBJ2-7	CASSYSIVEFWRSYEQYF
TRBV6-2/TRBV6-3	TRBJ2-1	CASSLASYNEQFF
TRBV21-1	TRBJ2-5	CASSKRSGETQYF
TRBV7-2	TRBJ2-2	CASSPSLTSGAAAGELFF
TRBV6-5	TRBJ1-2	CASSRLREGNYGYTF
TRBV6-5	TRBJ2-1	CASSDYPGDEQFF
TRBV6-5	TRBJ2-5	CASSSIAGGAETQYF
TRBV6-5	TRBJ1-4	CASRGTGINEKLFF
TRBV6-5	TRBJ2-3	CASSYSTGGETDTQYF
TRBV24-1	TRBJ2-1	CATSSSNEQFF
TRBV6-6	TRBJ2-1	CASSYDFTYNEQFF
TRBV18	TRBJ1-4	CASSPGNRVEGEKLFF
TRBV6-5	TRBJ1-5	CASSFGQGTQPQHF
TRBV7-3	TRBJ2-4	CASSLSPFDGHIQYF
TRBV10-2	TRBJ1-2	CASSDPTTGGVNYGYTF
TRBV27	TRBJ2-1	CASSSGLAGAEQFF
TRBV19	TRBJ1-1	CASAPGGFVNTEAFF
TRBV27	TRBJ2-2	CASSSRRTVNTGELFF
TRBV11-2	TRBJ1-6	CASSLEGGNNSPLHF
TRBV18	TRBJ2-3	CASSRGGTGAADTQYF
TRBV19	TRBJ1-1	CASTAYGQNTEAFF
TRBV7-2	TRBJ2-7	CASSSRTGGYEQYF
TRBV18	TRBJ2-7	CASSRTGGSEYEQYF
TRBV9	TRBJ2-3	CASSVGQLSTDTQYF
TRBV7-2	TRBJ2-7	CASSRLGTHEQYF
TRBV15	TRBJ1-2	CATSSLSTYGYGYTF
TRBV13	TRBJ1-4	CASSLGGFGRTNEKLFF
TRBV3-1/TRBV3-2	TRBJ2-5	CASSQDRASGGAETQYF
TRBV18	TRBJ1-6	CASSAETGGNSPLHF